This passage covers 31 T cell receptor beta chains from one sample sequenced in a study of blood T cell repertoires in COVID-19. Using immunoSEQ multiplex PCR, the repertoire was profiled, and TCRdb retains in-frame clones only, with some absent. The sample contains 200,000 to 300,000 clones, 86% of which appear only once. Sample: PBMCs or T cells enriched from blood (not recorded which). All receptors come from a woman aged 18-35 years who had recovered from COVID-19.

The CDR3 loop is CASSRTRVQGQYGYTF. CDR3 nucleotide sequence: TGTGCCAGCAGCCGGACCCGTGTACAGGGACAGTATGGCTACACCTTC. The V call is TRBV7-8, the J call TRBJ1-2, with TRBD1 identical over 7 bases. The J segment lost 5 bases and the V segment lost 5 bases, leaving 14 bases of the junction unmatched. From germline, CDR1 is SGHVS and CDR2 FQNEAQ. The CDR3 is made up of 16 amino acids.

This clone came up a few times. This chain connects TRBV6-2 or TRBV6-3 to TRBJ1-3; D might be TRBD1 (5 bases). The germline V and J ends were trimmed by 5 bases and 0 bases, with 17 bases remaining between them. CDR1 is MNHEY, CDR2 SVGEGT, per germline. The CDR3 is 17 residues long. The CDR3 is CASSKVFDRHSGNTIYF. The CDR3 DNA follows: TGTGCCAGCAGTAAAGTGTTCGACAGACACTCTGGAAACACCATATATTTT.

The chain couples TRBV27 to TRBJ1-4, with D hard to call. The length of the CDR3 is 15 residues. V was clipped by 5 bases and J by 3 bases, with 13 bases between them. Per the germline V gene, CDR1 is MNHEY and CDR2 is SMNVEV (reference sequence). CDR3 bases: TGTGCCAGCAGTCCCCGACGGGGATCTAATGAAAAACTGTTTTTT. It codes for CASSPRRGSNEKLFF.

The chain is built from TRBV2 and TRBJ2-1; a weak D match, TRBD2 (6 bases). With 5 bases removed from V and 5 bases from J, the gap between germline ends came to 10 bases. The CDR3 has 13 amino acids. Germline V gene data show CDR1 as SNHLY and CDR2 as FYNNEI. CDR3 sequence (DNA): TGTGCCAGCAGTCTGGCGGGACACAATGAGCAGTTCTTC. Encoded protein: CASSLAGHNEQFF.

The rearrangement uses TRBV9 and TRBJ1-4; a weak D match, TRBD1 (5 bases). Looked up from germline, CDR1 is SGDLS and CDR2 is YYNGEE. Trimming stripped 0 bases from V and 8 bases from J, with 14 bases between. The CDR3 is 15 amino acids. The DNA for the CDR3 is TGTGCCAGCAGCGTAGTCGGGGGAGTCCGAGAAAAACTGTTTTTT. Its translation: CASSVVGGVREKLFF.

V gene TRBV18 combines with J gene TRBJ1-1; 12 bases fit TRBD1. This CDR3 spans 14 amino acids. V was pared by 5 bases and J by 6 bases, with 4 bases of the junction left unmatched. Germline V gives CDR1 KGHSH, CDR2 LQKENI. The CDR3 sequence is CASSMGQGASEAFF. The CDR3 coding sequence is TGTGCCAGCTCAATGGGACAGGGGGCTTCTGAAGCTTTCTTT.

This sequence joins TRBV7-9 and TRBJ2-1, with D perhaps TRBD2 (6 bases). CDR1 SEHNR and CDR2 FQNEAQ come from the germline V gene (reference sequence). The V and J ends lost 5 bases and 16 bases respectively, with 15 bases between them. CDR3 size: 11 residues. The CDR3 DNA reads TGTGCCAGCAGCCTCCGGGACTTACTTTTCTTC. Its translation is CASSLRDLLFF.

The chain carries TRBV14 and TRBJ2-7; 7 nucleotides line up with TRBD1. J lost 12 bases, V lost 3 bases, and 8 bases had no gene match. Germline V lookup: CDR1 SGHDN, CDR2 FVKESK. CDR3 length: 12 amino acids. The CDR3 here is CASSQGQGVSYF. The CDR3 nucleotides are TGTGCCAGCAGCCAGGGGCAGGGGGTTTCGTACTTC.

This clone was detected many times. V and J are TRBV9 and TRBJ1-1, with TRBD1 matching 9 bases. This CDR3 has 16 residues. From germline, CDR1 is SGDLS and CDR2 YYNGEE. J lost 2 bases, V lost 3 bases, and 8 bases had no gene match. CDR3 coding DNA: TGTGCCAGCAGCGCGAATTCGGGACAGGGTAACACTGAAGCTTTCTTT. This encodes CASSANSGQGNTEAFF.

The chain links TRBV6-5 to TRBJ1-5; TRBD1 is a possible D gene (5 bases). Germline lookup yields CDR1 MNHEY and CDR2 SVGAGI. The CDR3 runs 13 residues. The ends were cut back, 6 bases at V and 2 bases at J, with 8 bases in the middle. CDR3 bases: TGTGCCAGCAGCGTAGGGGGCAATCAGCCCCAGCATTTT. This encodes CASSVGGNQPQHF.

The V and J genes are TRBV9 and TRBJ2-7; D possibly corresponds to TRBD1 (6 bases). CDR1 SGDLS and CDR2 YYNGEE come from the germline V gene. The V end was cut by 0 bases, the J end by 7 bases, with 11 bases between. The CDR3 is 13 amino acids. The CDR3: CASSVETGWEQYF. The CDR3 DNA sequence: TGTGCCAGCAGCGTAGAAACAGGGTGGGAGCAGTACTTC.

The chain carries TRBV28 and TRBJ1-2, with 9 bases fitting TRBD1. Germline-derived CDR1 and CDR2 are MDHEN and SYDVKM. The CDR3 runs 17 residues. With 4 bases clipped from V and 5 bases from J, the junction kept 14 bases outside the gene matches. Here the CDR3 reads CASSSATGQGSSYGYTF. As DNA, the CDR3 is TGTGCCAGCAGTTCGGCAACGGGACAGGGTTCGAGTTATGGCTACACCTTC.

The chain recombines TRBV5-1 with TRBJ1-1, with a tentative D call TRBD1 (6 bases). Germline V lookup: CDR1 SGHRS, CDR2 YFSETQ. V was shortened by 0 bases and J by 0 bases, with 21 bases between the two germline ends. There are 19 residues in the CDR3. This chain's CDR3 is CASSLAHDRSSIVNTEAFF. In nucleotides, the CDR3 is TGCGCCAGCAGCTTGGCCCACGACAGGTCTTCCATCGTGAACACTGAAGCTTTCTTT.

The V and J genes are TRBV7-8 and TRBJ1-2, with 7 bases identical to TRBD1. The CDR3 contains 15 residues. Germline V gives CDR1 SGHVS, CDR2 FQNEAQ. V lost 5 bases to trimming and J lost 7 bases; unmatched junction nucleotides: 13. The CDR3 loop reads CASSPQQGWGGGYTF. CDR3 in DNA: TGTGCCAGCAGCCCGCAACAGGGGTGGGGTGGTGGCTACACCTTC.

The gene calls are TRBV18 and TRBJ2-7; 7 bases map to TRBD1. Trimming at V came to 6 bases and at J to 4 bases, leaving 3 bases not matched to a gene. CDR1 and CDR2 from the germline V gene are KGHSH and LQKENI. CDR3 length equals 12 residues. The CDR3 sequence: CASSPGQYEQYF. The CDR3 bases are TGTGCCAGCTCGCCGGGACAGTACGAGCAGTACTTC.

CDR3 DNA: TGTGCCAGCTCACGACAGGGGGTGAACACTGAAGCTTTCTTT. Protein product: CASSRQGVNTEAFF. The chain uses TRBV18 and TRBJ1-1; 9 bases align to TRBD1. Per germline, CDR1 KGHSH and CDR2 LQKENI. This CDR3 region has 14 residues. The J segment lost 0 bases and the V segment lost 4 bases, leaving 0 bases of the junction unmatched.

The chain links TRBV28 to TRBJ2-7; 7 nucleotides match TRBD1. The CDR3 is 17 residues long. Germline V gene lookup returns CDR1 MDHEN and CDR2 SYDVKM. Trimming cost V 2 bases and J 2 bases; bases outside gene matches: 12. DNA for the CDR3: TGTGCCAGCAGTTTACCCGCCGCGACAGGGCCGCCCTACGAGCAGTACTTC. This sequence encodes CASSLPAATGPPYEQYF.

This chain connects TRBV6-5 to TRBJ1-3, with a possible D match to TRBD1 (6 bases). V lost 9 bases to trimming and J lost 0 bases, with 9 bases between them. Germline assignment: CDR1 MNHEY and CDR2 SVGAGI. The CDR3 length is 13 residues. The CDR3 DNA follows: TGTGCCAGAAGGACAGCCTCTGGAAACACCATATATTTT. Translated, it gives CARRTASGNTIYF.

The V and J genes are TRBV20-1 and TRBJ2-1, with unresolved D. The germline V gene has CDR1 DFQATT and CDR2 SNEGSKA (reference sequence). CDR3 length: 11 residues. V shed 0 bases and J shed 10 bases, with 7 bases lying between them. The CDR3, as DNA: TGCAGTGCTAGAGATCGGGTGGAGCAGTTCTTC. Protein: CSARDRVEQFF.

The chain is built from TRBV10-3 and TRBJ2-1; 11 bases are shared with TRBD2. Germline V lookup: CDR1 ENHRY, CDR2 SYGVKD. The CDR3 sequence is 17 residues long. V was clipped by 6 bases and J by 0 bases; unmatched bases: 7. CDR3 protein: CAIRTGLAGSSYNEQFF. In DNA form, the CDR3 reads TGTGCCATCAGGACCGGACTAGCGGGTTCCTCCTACAATGAGCAGTTCTTC.

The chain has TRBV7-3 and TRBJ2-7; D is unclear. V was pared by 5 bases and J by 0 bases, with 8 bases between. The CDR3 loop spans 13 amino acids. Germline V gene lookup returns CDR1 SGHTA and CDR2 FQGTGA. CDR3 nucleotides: TGTGCCAGCAGCCCCCCGAGCTCCTACGAGCAGTACTTC. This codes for CASSPPSSYEQYF. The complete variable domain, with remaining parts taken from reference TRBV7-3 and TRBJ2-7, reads GAGVSQTPSNKVTEKGKYVELRCDPISGHTALYWYRQSLGQGPEFLIYFQGTGAADDSGLPNDRFFAVRPEGSVSTLKIQRTERGDSAVYLCASSPPSSYEQYFGPGTRLTVT.

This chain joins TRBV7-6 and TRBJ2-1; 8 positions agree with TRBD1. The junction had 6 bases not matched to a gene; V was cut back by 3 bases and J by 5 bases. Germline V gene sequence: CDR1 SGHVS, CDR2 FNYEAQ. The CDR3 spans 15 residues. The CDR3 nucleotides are TGTGCCAGCAGCTTTACAGGGGGTCCGGACAATGAGCAGTTCTTC. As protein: CASSFTGGPDNEQFF.

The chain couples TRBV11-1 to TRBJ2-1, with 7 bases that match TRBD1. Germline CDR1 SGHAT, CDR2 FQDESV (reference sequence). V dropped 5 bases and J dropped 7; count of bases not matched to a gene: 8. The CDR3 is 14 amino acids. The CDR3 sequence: CASSLERQGNEQFF. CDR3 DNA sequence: TGTGCCAGCAGCCTTGAGAGACAGGGAAATGAGCAGTTCTTC.

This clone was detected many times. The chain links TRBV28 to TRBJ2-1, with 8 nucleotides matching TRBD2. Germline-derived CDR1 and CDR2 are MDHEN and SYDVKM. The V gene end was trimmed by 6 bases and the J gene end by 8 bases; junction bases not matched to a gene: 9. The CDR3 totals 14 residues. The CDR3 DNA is TGTGCCAGCAGGAGAGGACTAGCAATCGATGAGCAGTTCTTC. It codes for CASRRGLAIDEQFF.

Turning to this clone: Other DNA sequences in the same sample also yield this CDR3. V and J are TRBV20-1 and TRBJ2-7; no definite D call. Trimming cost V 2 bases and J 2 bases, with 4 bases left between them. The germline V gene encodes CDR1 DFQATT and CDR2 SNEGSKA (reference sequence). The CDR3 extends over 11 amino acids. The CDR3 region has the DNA TGCAGTGCTAGACAGGCCTACGAGCAGTACTTC. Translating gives CSARQAYEQYF.

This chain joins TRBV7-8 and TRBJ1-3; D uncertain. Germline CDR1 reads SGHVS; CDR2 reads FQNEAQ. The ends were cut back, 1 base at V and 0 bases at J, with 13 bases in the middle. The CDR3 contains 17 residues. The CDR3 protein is CASSLVPPQNSGNTIYF. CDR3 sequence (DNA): TGTGCCAGCAGCTTAGTGCCCCCACAAAACTCTGGAAACACCATATATTTT.

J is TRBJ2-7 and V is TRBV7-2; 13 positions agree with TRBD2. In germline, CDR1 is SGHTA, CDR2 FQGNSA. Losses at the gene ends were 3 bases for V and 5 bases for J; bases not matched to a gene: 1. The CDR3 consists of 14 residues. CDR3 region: CASSLTSGGNEQYF. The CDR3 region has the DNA TGTGCCAGCAGCTTGACTAGCGGGGGGAACGAGCAGTACTTC. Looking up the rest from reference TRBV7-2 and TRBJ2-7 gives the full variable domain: GAGVSQSPSNKVTEKGKDVELRCDPISGHTALYWYRQSLGQGLEFLIYFQGNSAPDKSGLPSDRFSAERTGGSVSTLTIQRTQQEDSAVYLCASSLTSGGNEQYFGPGTRLTVT.

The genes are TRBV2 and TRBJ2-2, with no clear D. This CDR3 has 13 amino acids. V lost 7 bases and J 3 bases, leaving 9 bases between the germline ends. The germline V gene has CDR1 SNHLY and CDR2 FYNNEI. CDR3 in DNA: TGTGCCAGCATGAAAGGAGACACCGGGGAGCTGTTTTTT. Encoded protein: CASMKGDTGELFF.

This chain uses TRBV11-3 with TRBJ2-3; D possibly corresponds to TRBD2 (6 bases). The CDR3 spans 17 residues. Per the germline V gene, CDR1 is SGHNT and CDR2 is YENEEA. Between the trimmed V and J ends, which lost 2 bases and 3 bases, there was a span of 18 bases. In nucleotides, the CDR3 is TGTGCCAGCAGCTTATTCCACGCGGGGTCGGCGACAGATACGCAGTATTTT. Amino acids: CASSLFHAGSATDTQYF.

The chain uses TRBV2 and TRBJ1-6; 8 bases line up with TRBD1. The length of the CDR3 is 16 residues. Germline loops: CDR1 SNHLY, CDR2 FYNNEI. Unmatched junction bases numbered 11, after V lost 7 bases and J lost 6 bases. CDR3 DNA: TGTGCCAGCACCCTTCGACAGGGGACGAGTAATTCACCCCTCCACTTT. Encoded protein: CASTLRQGTSNSPLHF.

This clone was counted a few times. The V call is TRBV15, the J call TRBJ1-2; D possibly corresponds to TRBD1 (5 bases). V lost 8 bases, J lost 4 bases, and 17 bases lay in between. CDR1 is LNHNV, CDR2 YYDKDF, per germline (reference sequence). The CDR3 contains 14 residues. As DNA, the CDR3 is TGTGCCACCCGGAGGAGGGACCCACCCTATGGCTACACCTTC. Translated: CATRRRDPPYGYTF.